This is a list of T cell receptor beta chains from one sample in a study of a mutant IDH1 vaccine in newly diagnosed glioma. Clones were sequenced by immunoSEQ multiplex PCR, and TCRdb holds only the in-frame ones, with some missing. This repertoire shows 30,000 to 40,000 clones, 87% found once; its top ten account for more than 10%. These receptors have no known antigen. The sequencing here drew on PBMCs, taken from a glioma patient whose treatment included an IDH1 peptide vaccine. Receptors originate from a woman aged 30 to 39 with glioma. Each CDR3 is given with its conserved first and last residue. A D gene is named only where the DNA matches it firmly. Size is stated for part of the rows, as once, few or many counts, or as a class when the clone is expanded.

CASSKEGVLVGNTIYF,TGTGCCAGCAGCAAAGAGGGGGTTTTAGTTGGAAACACCATATATTTT,TRBV2,TRBJ1-3,.,.
CASSLGAGYSNQPQHF,TGTGCCAGCAGCTTAGGGGCAGGGTATAGCAATCAGCCCCAGCATTTT,TRBV7-8,TRBJ1-5,.,.
CASSVQGASYEQYF,TGTGCCAGCAGTGTACAGGGAGCTTCCTACGAGCAGTACTTC,TRBV2,TRBJ2-7,.,.
CASSLQGAEAFF,TGTGCCAGTAGTCTTCAGGGAGCTGAAGCTTTCTTT,TRBV19,TRBJ1-1,.,.
CASSAWSYGYTF,TGTGCCAGCAGCGCCTGGTCCTATGGCTACACCTTC,TRBV9,TRBJ1-2,once,.
CASSLAQETQYF,TGTGCCAGCAGCTTAGCCCAAGAGACCCAGTACTTC,TRBV7-9,TRBJ2-5,.,.
CASSTGGGGFTEAFF,TGTGCCAGCAGTACCGGGGGAGGGGGATTCACTGAAGCTTTCTTT,TRBV5-6,TRBJ1-1,.,.
CSVEGEVREQYF,TGCAGCGTTGAGGGGGAGGTGAGGGAGCAGTACTTC,TRBV29-1,TRBJ2-7,once,.
CASSPSGENGYTF,TGCGCCAGCAGCCCCTCAGGGGAAAATGGCTACACCTTC,TRBV5-1,TRBJ1-2,.,.
CASSQDRTGFYGYTF,TGCGCCAGCAGCCAAGATAGGACAGGGTTCTATGGCTACACCTTC,TRBV4-3,TRBJ1-2,once,TRBD1
CAISERGGVSSYNEQFF,TGTGCCATCAGTGAACGGGGCGGGGTGAGCTCCTACAATGAGCAGTTCTTC,TRBV10-3,TRBJ2-1,.,.
CASSVEGQAVYEQYF,TGTGCCAGCAGTGTAGAGGGACAGGCGGTCTACGAGCAGTACTTC,TRBV6-1,TRBJ2-7,.,TRBD1
CASGKQDSYEQYF,TGTGCCAGCGGTAAACAGGACAGCTACGAGCAGTACTTC,TRBV27,TRBJ2-7,.,.
CASSTGSSYNEQFF,TGTGCCAGCAGCACAGGTTCCTCCTACAATGAGCAGTTCTTC,TRBV6-5,TRBJ2-1,.,.
CSGGGSGSSEGYTF,TGCAGCGGTGGGGGCTCCGGGTCTTCAGAGGGCTACACCTTC,TRBV29-1,TRBJ1-2,.,.
CASSLASGSAYEQYF,TGCGCCAGCAGCTTGGCATCCGGGAGCGCTTACGAGCAGTACTTC,TRBV5-1,TRBJ2-7,.,.
CASSVLRGSSTDTQYF,TGTGCCAGCAGCGTATTGCGGGGGTCTAGCACAGATACGCAGTATTTT,TRBV9,TRBJ2-3,once,TRBD2
CASMRTERETQYF,TGCGCCAGCATGAGGACCGAAAGGGAGACCCAGTACTTC,TRBV5-1,TRBJ2-5,.,.
CASSTSSSGGEDTQYF,TGTGCCAGCAGCACAAGTTCAAGCGGGGGAGAGGATACGCAGTATTTT,TRBV7-2,TRBJ2-3,.,TRBD2
CASLLRDRLPQGPGNTIYF,TGCGCCAGCCTTCTCCGGGACAGACTACCCCAAGGACCTGGAAACACCATATATTTT,TRBV5-1,TRBJ1-3,.,TRBD1
CASSPGSGVGYTF,TGTGCCAGCAGCCCTGGGAGTGGGGTAGGCTACACCTTC,TRBV4-2,TRBJ1-2,.,.
CASSPHRAGAFF,TGTGCCAGCAGCCCACACAGGGCGGGGGCTTTCTTT,TRBV7-8,TRBJ1-1,once,.
CAWTPSAGSYQGYTF,TGTGCCTGGACCCCATCGGCAGGGAGCTATCAAGGCTACACCTTC,TRBV30,TRBJ1-2,.,.
CASSPLAGDSHEQYF,TGTGCCAGCAGTCCCCTAGCGGGGGACTCCCACGAGCAGTACTTC,TRBV14,TRBJ2-7,few,TRBD2
CSARDFGELFF,TGCAGTGCTAGAGATTTCGGGGAGCTGTTTTTT,TRBV20-1,TRBJ2-2,.,.
CASSQDGCGGGALETQYF,TGCGCCAGCAGCCAAGATGGGTGTGGAGGGGGGGCCTTAGAGACCCAGTACTTC,TRBV4-1,TRBJ2-5,.,.
CASSAGQGNEQFF,TGCGCCAGCAGCGCGGGACAGGGTAATGAGCAGTTCTTC,TRBV4-3,TRBJ2-1,.,TRBD1
CASRARPSSTDTQYF,TGTGCCAGTAGAGCCCGGCCTAGTTCCACAGATACGCAGTATTTT,TRBV19,TRBJ2-3,.,.
CASRPGQRKGYTF,TGTGCCAGCAGACCGGGACAGCGAAAGGGCTACACCTTC,TRBV6-6,TRBJ1-2,.,TRBD1
CASSIELGVAGSSDTQYF,TGTGCCAGTAGTATAGAGCTCGGAGTAGCGGGGTCCTCAGATACGCAGTATTTT,TRBV19,TRBJ2-3,.,TRBD2
CASSWTSGGAETQYF,TGTGCCAGCAGCTGGACTAGCGGGGGGGCAGAGACCCAGTACTTC,TRBV11-2,TRBJ2-5,.,TRBD2
CASSSGQGAVYGYTF,TGTGCCAGCAGCTCAGGACAGGGGGCAGTCTATGGCTACACCTTC,TRBV5-4,TRBJ1-2,.,TRBD1
CASSLDPGQGKLFF,TGTGCCAGCAGCTTGGATCCGGGGCAGGGAAAACTGTTTTTT,TRBV5-4,TRBJ1-4,.,.
CASSPQGALTYEQYF,TGTGCCAGCAGTCCGCAGGGGGCGTTAACCTACGAGCAGTACTTC,TRBV6-1,TRBJ2-7,.,TRBD1
CASSLSWGPSSYNEQFF,TGCGCCAGCAGCCTCAGTTGGGGCCCTAGCTCCTACAATGAGCAGTTCTTC,TRBV5-1,TRBJ2-1,few,.
CASSSQAGSSYEQYF,TGTGCCAGCAGTTCCCAGGCAGGGTCTTCCTACGAGCAGTACTTC,TRBV27,TRBJ2-7,.,.
CASTRQGPSNYGYTF,TGTGCCAGCACCCGACAGGGGCCCTCTAACTATGGCTACACCTTC,TRBV2,TRBJ1-2,.,TRBD1
CASSRVVDTEAFF,TGCGCCAGCAGCAGGGTAGTGGACACTGAAGCTTTCTTT,TRBV4-3,TRBJ1-1,.,.
CASNWDREETQYF,TGTGCCAGCAACTGGGACAGGGAAGAGACCCAGTACTTC,TRBV2,TRBJ2-5,.,TRBD1
CASYGPPGKNGYTF,TGTGCCAGTTACGGACCCCCCGGGAAGAATGGCTACACCTTC,TRBV27,TRBJ1-2,.,.
CASSQEAADTQYF,TGTGCCAGCAGCCAAGAGGCTGCCGATACGCAGTATTTT,TRBV4-2,TRBJ2-3,.,.